This TCR beta chain was documented in a study of blood T cell repertoires in COVID-19 (dated by TCRdb to the early 2020s). Study-level background: The collaborator samples originated in the United States, Italy and Spain and spanned the acute and convalescent phases of COVID-19. The samples were drawn from two sources: the first 160 participants of the ongoing ImmuneRACE study, and 950 to 1,500 subjects contributed by 6 global collaborators. Where HLA class I and class II types were available, the types were taken from metadata supplied by the sample provider, not from assay-based typing. The sample metadata nearly always contained a de-identified subject ID, COVID-19 status, age in years and sex. The repertoires were released in a freely available public database intended as a resource for research on the immune response to SARS-CoV-2. The dataset comprised deeply sampled blood TCRbeta repertoires from subjects exposed to, actively infected with, or recovered from COVID-19. The prospective study material was composed of cDNA or gDNA derived from T cells, B-cell-depleted T cells, or PBMCs.

The investigation overall reported the following: How much clinical and demographic metadata was included differed by source and by participant, and the metadata was provided uncurated.

In Seattle, one collaborating source enrolled patients while the infection was active and tracked those patients longitudinally over the course of disease. Whole blood was collected in K2EDTA tubes by collaborating institutions according to the institutions' own protocols. For TCRbeta analysis, collaborators shipped samples in one of three forms: frozen whole blood, isolated PBMCs, or DNA extracted from either of those sample types. In regard to this clone: Its recognized antigen is unknown. Base qualities are not recorded, but no much larger clone differs from it by a single base.

TCRbeta CDR3 regions were amplified from genomic DNA using the immunoSEQ Assay, a bias-controlled multiplex PCR. Per the authors' processing: Nucleated cell counts per sample were estimated from amplification of reference gene primers within the assay. To quantify the absolute abundance of each unique TCRbeta CDR3 rearrangement, sequence reads were collapsed and filtered. For each sample, productive Simpson clonality was calculated as the square root of Simpson's diversity index over productive rearrangements. This is the immuneACCESS table as TCRdb keeps it, with only in-frame sequences that have V and J called. A part of the clones is gone; compared with another copy, unresolved V genes explain less than half, and the rest is unexplained. That table furnishes V, J and clone size, whereas the DNA furnished D and trimming. For this sample the table gives about 350,000 clones, of which about 90% were detected only once. Just under 7.5% of the sample goes to the ten largest clones.

The clonotype originates from a woman in her 70s with COVID-19, enrolled during active disease. The material sequenced was peripheral blood.

The DNA sequence is TGTGCCAGCAGCTTAGCGTCACAGGGGTATACCGGGGAGCTGTTTTTT. It translates as CASSLASQGYTGELFF. The chain is encoded by TRBV7-2 joined to TRBJ2-2, with TRBD1 matching 7 junction bases. Looking up the germline V gene yields CDR1 SGHTA and CDR2 FQGNSA. Trimming removed 0 bases from V and 5 bases from J; the gene matches leave 6 bases unexplained. The CDR3 covers 16 residues, taking in both the cysteine and the phenylalanine. Left in the record is the CDR3 DNA by itself, 48 bases read in frame from the first base.